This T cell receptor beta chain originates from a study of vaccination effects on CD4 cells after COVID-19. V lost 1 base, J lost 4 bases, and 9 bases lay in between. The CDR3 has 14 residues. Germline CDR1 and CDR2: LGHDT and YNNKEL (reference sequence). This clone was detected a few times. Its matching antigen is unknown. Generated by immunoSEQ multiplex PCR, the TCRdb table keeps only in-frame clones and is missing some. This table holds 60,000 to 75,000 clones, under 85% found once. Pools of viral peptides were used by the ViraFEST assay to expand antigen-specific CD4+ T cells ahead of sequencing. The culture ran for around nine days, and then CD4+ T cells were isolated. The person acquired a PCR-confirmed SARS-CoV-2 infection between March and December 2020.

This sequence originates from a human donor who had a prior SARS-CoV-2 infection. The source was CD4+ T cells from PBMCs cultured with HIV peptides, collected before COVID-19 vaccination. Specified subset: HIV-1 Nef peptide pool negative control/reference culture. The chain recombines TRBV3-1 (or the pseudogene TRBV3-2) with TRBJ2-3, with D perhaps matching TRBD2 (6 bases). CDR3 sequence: CASSQVGGADTQYF. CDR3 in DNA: TGTGCCAGCAGCCAAGTAGGAGGGGCAGATACGCAGTATTTT.